Below, one T cell receptor (beta chain) is given with its context. What it recognizes is unknown. TCRdb reprocessed the 5' RACE reads with MiXCR, giving one entry per CDR3 protein. The data show about 430,000 distinct CDR3 sequences, with 20% to 25% seen just once and around 9.5% held by the top ten. CDR1 and CDR2 from the germline V gene are LGHNT and FRNRAP. The V gene lost 6 bases and the J gene lost 6 bases, with 14 bases spanning the gap. The length of the CDR3 is 14 residues. This sample was taken from a study of T-cell memory formation after mild COVID-19. Study-wide context: There were largely donor-specific TCR clusters.

Study-wide results and caveats: Second-wave clones that peaked on day 37 lacked confirmed SARS-CoV-2 specificity. Balance between CD4 and CD8 was seen in clones contracting day 15 to 85, and a CD4+ lean was seen in later expanders.

The specimen was PBMCs or a T cell subset sorted from them (not recorded which). This sequence was found in an adult woman who had mild COVID-19 (a few samples of this study predate the infection). Cell type and time point are not known. The V gene is TRBV12-5, the J gene TRBJ2-2; unclear D gene. CDR3 DNA: TGTGCTAGTGGCACAACCCCAGATGCCGGGGAGCTGTTTTTT. Residues: CASGTTPDAGELFF.